The 8 T cell receptor beta chains presented below share a single source sample, sequenced in a study of T cells in Graves' hyperthyroidism and ophthalmopathy. RNA transcripts gave rise to amplified TCR beta CDR3 regions. During a first-round RT-PCR of the TCR CDR3, the HTBI primer set was used. MiXCR, run by TCRdb on the multiplex PCR reads, gives a single entry per CDR3 protein. This sample has about 740,000 distinct CDR3 sequences, with 12% to 15% found just once. The sequenced material came from blood. The origin of the receptors is a woman aged 18-29 years with Graves' hyperthyroidism.

This clonotype was seen a few times. The genes are TRBV9 and TRBJ2-7, with TRBD2 as a possible D gene (5 bases). Germline V gene data show CDR1 as SGDLS and CDR2 as YYNGEE. The CDR3 runs 17 residues. V lost 3 bases, J lost 2 bases, and 21 bases lay in between. CDR3: CASSARDEGRSTYEQYF. In DNA, the CDR3 is TGTGCCAGCAGCGCCCGGGATGAGGGCAGGTCTACCTACGAGCAGTACTTC. The full variable domain, its missing parts supplied by reference TRBV9 and TRBJ2-7, is DSGVTQTPKHLITATGQRVTLRCSPRSGDLSVYWYQQSLDQGLQFLIQYYNGEERAKGNILERFSAQQFPDLHSELNLSSLELGDSALYFCASSARDEGRSTYEQYFGPGTRLTVT.

This clonotype was counted ten times or more. The J gene is TRBJ2-6, the V gene TRBV6-1; no clear D. With 5 bases removed from V and 0 bases from J, the gap between germline ends came to 11 bases. The CDR3 is 16 residues long. CDR1 is MNHNS, CDR2 SASEGT, per germline. The chain's CDR3 is CASSIIPGSGANVLTF. The CDR3 bases are TGTGCCAGCAGTATCATCCCGGGCTCTGGGGCCAACGTCCTGACTTTC.

In this sample, this clonotype turned up many times. This chain joins TRBV30 and TRBJ2-1; TRBD2 matches 8 bases. The CDR3 totals 14 residues. Germline V lookup: CDR1 GTSNPN, CDR2 SVGIG (reference sequence). The V segment lost 0 bases and the J segment 7 bases; nucleotides outside the gene matches: 5. The DNA of the CDR3 is TGTGCCTGGAGTGTAGCGGGAGTACGGAATGAGCAGTTCTTC. Translating gives CAWSVAGVRNEQFF.

This clonotype was recorded only once. Just one base apart from a much larger clone, this may be a read error. The chain combines TRBV30 with TRBJ2-1; 8 bases match TRBD2. Unmatched junction bases numbered 16, after V lost 8 bases and J lost 4 bases. Per germline, CDR1 GTSNPN and CDR2 SVGIG (reference sequence). CDR3 size: 16 residues. For the CDR3, the DNA is TGTGCCCACTCATCACTAGCGGCTGCCACTTACAATGAGCAGTTCTTC. It is translated as CAHSSLAAATYNEQFF.

This clonotype was picked up many times. The chain links TRBV24-1 to TRBJ2-1; D gene unclear. Germline V CDR1 and CDR2: KGHDR, SFDVKD. The CDR3 spans 12 residues. Deletions cut 4 bases from V and 4 bases from J, with 4 bases between. The CDR3 is CATSEAYNEQFF. The CDR3 region has the DNA TGTGCCACCAGTGAAGCTTACAATGAGCAGTTCTTC.

This clonotype has a handful of counts. This sequence joins TRBV27 and TRBJ2-1; D gene uncertain. Germline V lookup: CDR1 MNHEY, CDR2 SMNVEV (reference sequence). Deletions cut 6 bases from V and 7 bases from J, with 13 bases between. The CDR3 spans 13 residues. The DNA of the CDR3 is TGTGCCAGCAGCTCCAGGCGAGGTAATGAGCAGTTCTTC. Translating it yields CASSSRRGNEQFF.

Details on this clonotype: This may arise from a read error, as a much more abundant clone is one base away. This chain joins TRBV7-2 and TRBJ1-1; D unresolved. Germline V gives CDR1 SGHTA, CDR2 FQGNSA. This CDR3 comprises 14 residues. Trimming took 6 bases from V and 3 from J, leaving 14 bases between them. For the CDR3, the DNA is TGTGCCAGCAGGTTCCGCCTCGCCGACACTGAAGCTTTCTTT. It is translated as CASRFRLADTEAFF.

There are many counts of this clonotype. This chain connects TRBV2 to TRBJ2-7, with D unclear. The V gene lost 5 bases and the J gene lost 5 bases, with 16 bases spanning the gap. Germline V gene data show CDR1 as SNHLY and CDR2 as FYNNEI. This CDR3 is 14 amino acids long. CDR3 sequence reads: CASSTDEEFDEQYF. The CDR3 nucleotides read TGTGCCAGCAGTACGGACGAGGAATTTGACGAGCAGTACTTC.